The rows below give T cell receptor beta chains drawn from one sample of a study of cytomegalovirus exposure and HLA in healthy donors. Data came from immunoSEQ multiplex PCR; TCRdb stores just in-frame clones and leaves some out. In the table there are about 150,000 clones, less than 80% of which are singletons. The specimen sequenced was PBMCs. The receptors were sampled from a man under 40 in good health and CMV-seronegative. Both conserved end residues are part of each CDR3. The D gene is left open where the match is weak. Clone size is not always given. Where it is, it says once, few, many or a class for expanded clones.

CDR3nt	CDR3aa	v_gene	d_gene	abundance	j_gene
TGTGCCAGCAGCTTGGTGGGACAGGACTACGAGCAGTACTTC	CASSLVGQDYEQYF	TRBV5-4	TRBD1	once	TRBJ2-7
TGTGCCAGCAGACTCTCCCCCCCGTCCGCGGGGGCAGGAGATACGCAGTATTTT	CASRLSPPSAGAGDTQYF	TRBV7-6	NA	few	TRBJ2-3
TGTGCCAGCTCACGGACTCCGGGCCATGAAAAACTGTTTTTT	CASSRTPGHEKLFF	TRBV18	NA	NA	TRBJ1-4
TGTGCCAGCCTGCCGGGCAGGGGGCGGCGGGAAAAACTGTTTTTT	CASLPGRGRREKLFF	TRBV2	TRBD1	NA	TRBJ1-4
TGTGCCAGCAGCGTTGGTACCGGGACAGGGTGGGAGACCCAGTACTTC	CASSVGTGTGWETQYF	TRBV9	TRBD1	NA	TRBJ2-5
TGTGCCAGCAGCTTAGGAGTAGGACAGGGCCCCCACTCCTACAATGAGCAGTTCTTC	CASSLGVGQGPHSYNEQFF	TRBV7-9	TRBD1	NA	TRBJ2-1
TGTGCCAGCAGTTTATCGGGGGGCGGGAGCCTCAATCAGCCCCAGCATTTT	CASSLSGGGSLNQPQHF	TRBV28	NA	NA	TRBJ1-5
TGTGCCAGCAGTGGGGGCAGGGTAGCAGATACGCAGTATTTT	CASSGGRVADTQYF	TRBV2	NA	NA	TRBJ2-3
TGCGCCAGCAGCCAAGGAGGACAGTCCGAGACCCAGTACTTC	CASSQGGQSETQYF	TRBV4-3	NA	NA	TRBJ2-5
TGTGCCAGCAGAGGGCTAGCGGGAAGAGAGACCCAGTACTTC	CASRGLAGRETQYF	TRBV6-1	TRBD2	few	TRBJ2-5
TGTGCCAGTACTGAACCAGGAGAAGCTTTCTTT	CASTEPGEAFF	TRBV19	NA	NA	TRBJ1-1
TGTGCCAGCAGCTCGGGACTAGCGTTGGAGACCCAGTACTTC	CASSSGLALETQYF	TRBV13	TRBD2	NA	TRBJ2-5
TGTGCCAGCTCACCCCGGGCTAGCGGATCAACCTACAATGAGCAGTTCTTC	CASSPRASGSTYNEQFF	TRBV18	TRBD2	NA	TRBJ2-1
TGTGCCATCAGATCAGAAAACAATCAGCCCCAGCATTTT	CAIRSENNQPQHF	TRBV10-3	NA	few	TRBJ1-5
TGTGCCACCACCGGCGACGGAGGCGGGGAGCTGTTTTTT	CATTGDGGGELFF	TRBV15	NA	NA	TRBJ2-2
TGTGCCAGCAGATCGACAGGGCCAGATACGCAGTATTTT	CASRSTGPDTQYF	TRBV5-6	TRBD1	NA	TRBJ2-3